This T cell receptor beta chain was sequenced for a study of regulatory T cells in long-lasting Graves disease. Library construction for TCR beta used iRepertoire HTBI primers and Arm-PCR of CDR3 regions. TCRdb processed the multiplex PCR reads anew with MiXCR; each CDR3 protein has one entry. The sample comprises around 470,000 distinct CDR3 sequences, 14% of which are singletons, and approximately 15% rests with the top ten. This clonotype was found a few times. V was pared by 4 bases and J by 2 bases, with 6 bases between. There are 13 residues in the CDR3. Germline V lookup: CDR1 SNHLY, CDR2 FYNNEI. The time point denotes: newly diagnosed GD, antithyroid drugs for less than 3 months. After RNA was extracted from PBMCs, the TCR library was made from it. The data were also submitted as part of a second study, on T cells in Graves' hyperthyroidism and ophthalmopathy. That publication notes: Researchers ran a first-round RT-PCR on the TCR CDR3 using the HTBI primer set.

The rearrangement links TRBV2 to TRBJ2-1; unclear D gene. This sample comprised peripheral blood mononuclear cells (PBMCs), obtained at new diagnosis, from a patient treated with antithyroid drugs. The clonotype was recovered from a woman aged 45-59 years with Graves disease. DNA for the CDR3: TGTGCCAGCAGTGGGGTAACCTACAATGAGCAGTTCTTC. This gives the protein CASSGVTYNEQFF.